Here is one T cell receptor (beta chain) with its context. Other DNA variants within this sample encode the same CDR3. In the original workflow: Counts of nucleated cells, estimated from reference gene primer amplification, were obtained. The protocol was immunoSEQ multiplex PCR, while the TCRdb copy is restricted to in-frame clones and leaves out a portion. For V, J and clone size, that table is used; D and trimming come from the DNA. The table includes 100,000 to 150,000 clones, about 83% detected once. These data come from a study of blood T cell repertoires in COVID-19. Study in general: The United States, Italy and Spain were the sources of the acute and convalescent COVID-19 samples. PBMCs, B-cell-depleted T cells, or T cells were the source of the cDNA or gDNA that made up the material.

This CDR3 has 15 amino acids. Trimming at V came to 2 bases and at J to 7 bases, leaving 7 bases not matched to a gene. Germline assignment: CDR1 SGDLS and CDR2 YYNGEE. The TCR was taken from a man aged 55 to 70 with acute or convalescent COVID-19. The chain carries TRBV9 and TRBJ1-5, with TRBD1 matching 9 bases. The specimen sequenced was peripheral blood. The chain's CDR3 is CASSVGGQGGQPQHF. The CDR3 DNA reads TGTGCCAGCAGCGTGGGGGGACAGGGAGGACAGCCCCAGCATTTT.